This T cell receptor (beta chain) was recovered during a study of blood T cell repertoires in COVID-19. Study at large: Italy, Spain and the United States were the sources of the convalescent and acute COVID-19 samples.

Profiling relied on immunoSEQ multiplex PCR, and the TCRdb table lists in-frame clones only, not all of them. The top ten clones hold over 4.5% of a sample with approximately 360,000 clones, around 83% of them seen once. Sequencing used PBMCs or T cells enriched from blood (not recorded which). This clonotype was obtained from a woman between 50 and 59 years old who had recovered from COVID-19.

The CDR3 reads CASSPGRNTIYF. DNA for the CDR3: TGTGCCAGCAGCCCAGGTCGGAACACCATATATTTT. The rearrangement joins TRBV11-3 to TRBJ1-3; D remains unclear. Germline V lookup: CDR1 SGHNT, CDR2 YENEEA. Trimming stripped 5 bases from V and 7 bases from J, with 9 bases between. The CDR3 is 12 amino acids.